Below, one T cell receptor (beta chain) is given with its context. In germline, CDR1 is KGHDR, CDR2 SFDVKD. The V segment lost 3 bases and the J segment 10 bases; nucleotides outside the gene matches: 10. The CDR3 is made up of 15 amino acids. TCRdb's copy holds only in-frame clones and misses some; the assay was immunoSEQ multiplex PCR. Of approximately 210,000 clones in the sample, around 82% were seen once. This record belongs to a study of blood T cell repertoires in COVID-19. Sample: peripheral blood. The clonotype originates from a woman in her forties or fifties with acute or convalescent COVID-19. The chain employs TRBV24-1 and TRBJ1-4, with 7 bases lining up with TRBD1. This chain's CDR3 is CATSDPTTGLGKLFF. As DNA, the CDR3 is TGTGCCACCAGTGATCCGACGACAGGGTTGGGAAAACTGTTTTTT.